The entry below gives a single T cell receptor beta chain sequence along with its context. No antigen is known for it. Nothing much larger sits one base from this clone, and base qualities are not available. The data belong to a study of blood T cell repertoires in COVID-19 (dated by TCRdb to 2018 to 2021). The study in broad terms: Samples covering the acute and convalescent phases of COVID-19 were provided by collaborators in the United States, Italy and Spain. The repertoires were released in a freely available public database intended as a resource for research on the immune response to SARS-CoV-2. Deeply sampled blood TCRbeta repertoires from subjects exposed to, actively infected with, or recovered from COVID-19 were included in the dataset. The material from the prospective study consisted of cDNA or gDNA derived from T cells, B-cell-depleted T cells, or PBMCs. A de-identified subject ID, COVID-19 status, age in years and sex were almost always included in the sample metadata. Where available, HLA class I and class II types were obtained from metadata supplied by the sample provider rather than from assay-based typing. The samples were drawn from two sources: the first 160 participants of the ongoing ImmuneRACE study, and 950 to 1,500 subjects contributed by 6 global collaborators. Broader findings and caveats from the paper: The quantity of clinical and demographic metadata differed by source and by participant and was supplied without curation.

Collaborating institutions collected whole blood in K2EDTA tubes following their own protocols. For TCRbeta analysis, collaborators shipped samples as frozen whole blood, isolated PBMCs, or DNA extracted from either of those sample types. The CDR3 contains 15 residues, cysteine and phenylalanine counted. The entry retains the CDR3 DNA only, 45 bases that are in frame from base 1. Unmatched junction bases come to 9, with V trimmed by 4 bases and J by 4 bases. The germline V gene gives CDR1 as SGHTA and CDR2 as FQGNSA. TCRbeta CDR3 regions were amplified from genomic DNA by means of the immunoSEQ Assay, a bias-controlled multiplex PCR. Per the authors' processing: Nucleated cell counts per sample were estimated from amplification of reference gene primers within the assay. To quantify the absolute abundance of each unique TCRbeta CDR3 rearrangement, sequence reads were collapsed and filtered. For each sample, productive Simpson clonality was calculated as the square root of Simpson's diversity index across productive rearrangements. TCRdb obtained this table from immuneACCESS and retained in-frame rearrangements with V and J assigned. These tables miss some clones; where compared with another copy, unresolved V genes account for less than half of the shortfall, and the remainder is unexplained. For V, J and clone size, that table is used; D and trimming come from the DNA. For this sample there are fewer than 80,000 clones; about 92% appear just once. The ten largest clones represent approximately 15% of the sample.

The chain is assembled from TRBV7-2 and TRBJ2-7; the junction holds 8 bases that match TRBD1. Sequencing used peripheral blood. This clonotype was obtained from a woman older than 75 with active or convalescent COVID-19. The CDR3 in this case is CASSYQPGQVYEQYF. The DNA sequence follows: TGTGCCAGCAGCTATCAACCGGGACAGGTTTACGAGCAGTACTTC.